This record looks at one TCR beta chain sequence and its context. Its antigen is unknown. The data belong to a study of cytomegalovirus exposure and HLA in healthy donors. Both 60 Vbeta primers and 13 Jbeta primers went into the PCR. Sequencing was performed with immunoSEQ multiplex PCR; in TCRdb, only in-frame clones are kept and a portion is missing. The sample yields 160,000 or so clones, 70% to 80% seen once. Study-level findings and limits: In a later analysis, HLA-C alleles had the fewest associated TCRs, DRB1 alleles the most.

Input material: PBMCs. The receptor comes from a man younger than 30 in good health and CMV-seropositive.

The CDR3 sequence: CASSQVARDTQYF. As DNA, the CDR3 is TGCGCCAGCAGCCAAGTAGCGCGGGATACGCAGTATTTT. The chain recombines TRBV4-1 with TRBJ2-3, with a tentative D call TRBD2 (5 bases). Trimming cost V 1 base and J 6 bases, with 8 bases left between them. Germline V lookup: CDR1 MGHRA, CDR2 YSYEKL. The length of the CDR3 is 13 residues.